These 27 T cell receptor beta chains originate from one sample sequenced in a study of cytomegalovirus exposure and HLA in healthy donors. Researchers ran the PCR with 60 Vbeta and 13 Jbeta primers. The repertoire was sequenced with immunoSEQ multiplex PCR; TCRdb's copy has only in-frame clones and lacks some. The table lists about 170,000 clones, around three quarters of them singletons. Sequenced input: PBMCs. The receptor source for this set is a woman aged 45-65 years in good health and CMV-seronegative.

The DNA of the CDR3 is TGTGCCAGCAGTTTCTGGAGGGGAGAGACCCAGTACTTC. As protein: CASSFWRGETQYF. The chain is built from TRBV27 and TRBJ2-5, with a weak D call TRBD2 (6 bases). The CDR3 is made up of 13 amino acids. Germline CDR1 MNHEY, CDR2 SMNVEV (reference sequence). The V end lost 3 bases, the J end lost 4 bases, and 9 bases lay between the germline ends.

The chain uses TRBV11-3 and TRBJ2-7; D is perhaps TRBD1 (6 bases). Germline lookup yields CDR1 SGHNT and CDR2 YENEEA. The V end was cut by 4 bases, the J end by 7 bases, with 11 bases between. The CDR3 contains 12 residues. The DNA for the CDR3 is TGTGCCAGCAGCTACCCCCAGGGGGAGCAGTACTTC. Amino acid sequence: CASSYPQGEQYF.

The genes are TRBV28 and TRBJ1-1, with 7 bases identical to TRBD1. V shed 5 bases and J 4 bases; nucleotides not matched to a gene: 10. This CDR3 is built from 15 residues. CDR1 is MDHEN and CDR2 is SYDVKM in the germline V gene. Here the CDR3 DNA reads TGTGCCAGCAGTAAACTCGACAGGGTGGGCACTGAAGCTTTCTTT. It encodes CASSKLDRVGTEAFF.

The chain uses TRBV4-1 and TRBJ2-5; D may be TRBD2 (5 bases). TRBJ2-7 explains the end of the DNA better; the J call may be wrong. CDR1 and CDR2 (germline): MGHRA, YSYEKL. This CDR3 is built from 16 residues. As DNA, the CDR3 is TGCGCCAGCAGCCAAGACGCAGCGGTTACCTCCTACGAGCAGTACTTC. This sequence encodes CASSQDAAVTSYEQYF.

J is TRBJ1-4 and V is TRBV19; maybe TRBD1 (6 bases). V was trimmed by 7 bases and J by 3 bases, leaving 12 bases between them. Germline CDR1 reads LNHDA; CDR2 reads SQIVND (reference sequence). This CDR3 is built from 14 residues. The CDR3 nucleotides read TGTGCCAGTACCGTACAGGGTTCTAATGAAAAACTGTTTTTT. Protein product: CASTVQGSNEKLFF.

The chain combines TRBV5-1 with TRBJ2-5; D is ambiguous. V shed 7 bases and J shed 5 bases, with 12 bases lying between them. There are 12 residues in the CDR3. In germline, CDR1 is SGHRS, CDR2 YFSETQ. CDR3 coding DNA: TGCGCCAGCGCGGCCTCCGGGGAGACCCAGTACTTC. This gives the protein CASAASGETQYF.

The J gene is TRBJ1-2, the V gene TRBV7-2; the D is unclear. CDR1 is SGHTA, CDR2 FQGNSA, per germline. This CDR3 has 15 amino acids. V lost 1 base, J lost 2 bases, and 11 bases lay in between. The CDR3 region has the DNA TGTGCCAGCAGCTTAGATGGCACGTTGAACTATGGCTACACCTTC. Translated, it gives CASSLDGTLNYGYTF.

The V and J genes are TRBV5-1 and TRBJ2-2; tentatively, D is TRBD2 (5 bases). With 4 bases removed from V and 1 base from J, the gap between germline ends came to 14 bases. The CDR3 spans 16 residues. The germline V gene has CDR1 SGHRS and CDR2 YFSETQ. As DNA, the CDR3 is TGCGCCAGCAGCCTGGTGCGGACTCTGAACACCGGGGAGCTGTTTTTT. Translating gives CASSLVRTLNTGELFF. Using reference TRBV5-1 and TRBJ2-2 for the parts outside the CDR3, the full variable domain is KAGVTQTPRYLIKTRGQQVTLSCSPISGHRSVSWYQQTPGQGLQFLFEYFSETQRNKGNFPGRFSGRQFSNSRSEMNVSTLELGDSALYLCASSLVRTLNTGELFFGEGSRLTVL.

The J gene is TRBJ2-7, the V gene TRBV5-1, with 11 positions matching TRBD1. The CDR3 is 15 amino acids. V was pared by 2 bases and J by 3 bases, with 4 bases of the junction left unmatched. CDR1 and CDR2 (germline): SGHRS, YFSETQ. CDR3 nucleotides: TGCGCCAGCAGCTTTACCGGGACAGGGGGCTACGAGCAGTACTTC. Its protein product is CASSFTGTGGYEQYF.

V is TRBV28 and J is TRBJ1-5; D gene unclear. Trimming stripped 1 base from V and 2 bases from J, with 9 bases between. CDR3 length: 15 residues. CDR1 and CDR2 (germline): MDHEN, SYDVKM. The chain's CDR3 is CASSLYGQGNQPQHF. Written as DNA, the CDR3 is TGTGCCAGCAGTTTATATGGCCAGGGCAATCAGCCCCAGCATTTT.

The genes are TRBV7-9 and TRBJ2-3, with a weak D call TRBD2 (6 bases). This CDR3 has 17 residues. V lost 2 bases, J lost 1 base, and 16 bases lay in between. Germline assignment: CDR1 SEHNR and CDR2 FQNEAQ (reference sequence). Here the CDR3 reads CASSLKGLRDGTDTQYF. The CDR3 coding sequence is TGTGCCAGCAGCTTAAAGGGACTCCGGGACGGCACAGATACGCAGTATTTT.

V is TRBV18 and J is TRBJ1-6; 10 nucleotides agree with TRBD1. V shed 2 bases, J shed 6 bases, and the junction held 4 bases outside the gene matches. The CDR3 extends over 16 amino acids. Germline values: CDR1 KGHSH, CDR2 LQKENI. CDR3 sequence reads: CASSPGDRGSNSPLHF. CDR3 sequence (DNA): TGTGCCAGCTCACCAGGGGACAGGGGTAGTAATTCACCCCTCCACTTT.

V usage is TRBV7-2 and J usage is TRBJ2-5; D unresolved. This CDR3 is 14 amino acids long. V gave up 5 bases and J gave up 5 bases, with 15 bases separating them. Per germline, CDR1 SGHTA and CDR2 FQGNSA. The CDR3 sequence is CASSPPGGWETQYF. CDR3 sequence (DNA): TGTGCCAGCAGCCCCCCCGGCGGTTGGGAGACCCAGTACTTC.

The CDR3 here is CASSEWGSFNQPQHF. The DNA for the CDR3 is TGTGCCAGCAGCGAATGGGGCAGCTTTAATCAGCCCCAGCATTTT. The rearrangement joins TRBV9 to TRBJ1-5; maybe TRBD1 (5 bases). The CDR3 totals 15 residues. The germline V gene encodes CDR1 SGDLS and CDR2 YYNGEE. The V end was cut by 3 bases, the J end by 4 bases, with 14 bases between.

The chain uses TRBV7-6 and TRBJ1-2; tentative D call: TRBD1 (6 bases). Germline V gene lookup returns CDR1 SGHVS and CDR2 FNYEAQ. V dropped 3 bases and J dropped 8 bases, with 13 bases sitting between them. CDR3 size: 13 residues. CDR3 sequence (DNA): TGTGCCAGCAGCTTGGGTTCAGGGGTCGGCTACACCTTC. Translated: CASSLGSGVGYTF.

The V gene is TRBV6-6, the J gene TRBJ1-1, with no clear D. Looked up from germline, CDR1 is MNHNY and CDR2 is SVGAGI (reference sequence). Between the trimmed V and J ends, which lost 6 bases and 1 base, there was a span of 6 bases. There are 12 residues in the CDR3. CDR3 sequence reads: CASRARNTEAFF. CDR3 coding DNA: TGTGCCAGCAGGGCAAGGAACACTGAAGCTTTCTTT.

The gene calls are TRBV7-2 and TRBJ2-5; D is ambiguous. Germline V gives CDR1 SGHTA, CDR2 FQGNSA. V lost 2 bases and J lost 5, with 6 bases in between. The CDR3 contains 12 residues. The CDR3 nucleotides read TGTGCCAGCAGCTTATTACTTGAGACCCAGTACTTC. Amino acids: CASSLLLETQYF.

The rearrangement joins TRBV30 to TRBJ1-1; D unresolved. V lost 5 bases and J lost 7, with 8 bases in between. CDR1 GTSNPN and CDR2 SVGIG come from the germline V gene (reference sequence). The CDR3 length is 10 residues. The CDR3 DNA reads TGTGCCTGGGTGCGGGTTGAAGCTTTCTTT. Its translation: CAWVRVEAFF. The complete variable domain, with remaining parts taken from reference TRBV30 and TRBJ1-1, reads SQTIHQWPATLVQPVGSPLSLECTVEGTSNPNLYWYRQAAGRGLQLLFYSVGIGQISSEVPQNLSASRPQDRQFILSSKKLLLSDSGFYLCAWVRVEAFFGQGTRLTVV.

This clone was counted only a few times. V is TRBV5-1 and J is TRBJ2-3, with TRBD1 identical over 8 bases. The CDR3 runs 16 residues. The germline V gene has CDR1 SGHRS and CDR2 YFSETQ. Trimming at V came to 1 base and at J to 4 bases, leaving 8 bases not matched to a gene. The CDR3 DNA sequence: TGCGCCAGCAGCTTGCCCGGGACAGGTCCGGCAGATACGCAGTATTTT. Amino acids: CASSLPGTGPADTQYF.

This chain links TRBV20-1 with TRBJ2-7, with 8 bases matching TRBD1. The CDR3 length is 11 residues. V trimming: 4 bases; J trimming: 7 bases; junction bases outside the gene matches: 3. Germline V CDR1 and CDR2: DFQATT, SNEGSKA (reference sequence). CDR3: CSAKTGDEQYF. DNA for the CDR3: TGCAGTGCTAAGACAGGGGATGAGCAGTACTTC.

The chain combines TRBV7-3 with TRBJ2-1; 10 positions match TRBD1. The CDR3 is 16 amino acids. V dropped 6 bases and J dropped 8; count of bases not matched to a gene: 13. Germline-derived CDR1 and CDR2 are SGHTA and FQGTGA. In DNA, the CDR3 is TGTGCCAGCAGTCGTGTGGGGGACAGGGGACGAGATGAGCAGTTCTTC. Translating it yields CASSRVGDRGRDEQFF.

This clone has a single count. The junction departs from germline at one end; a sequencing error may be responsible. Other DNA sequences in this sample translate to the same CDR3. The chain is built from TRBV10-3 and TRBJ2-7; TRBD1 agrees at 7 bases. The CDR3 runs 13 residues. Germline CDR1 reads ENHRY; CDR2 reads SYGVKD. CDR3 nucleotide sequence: TGTGCCATCAGGGGGGACAGTCCCTACGAACAGTACTTC. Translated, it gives CAIRGDSPYEQYF.

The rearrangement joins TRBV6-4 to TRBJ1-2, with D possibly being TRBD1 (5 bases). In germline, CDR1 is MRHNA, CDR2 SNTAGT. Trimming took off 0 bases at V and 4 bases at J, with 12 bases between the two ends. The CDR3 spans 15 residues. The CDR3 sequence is CASSDSIGGIYGYTF. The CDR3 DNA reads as TGTGCCAGCAGTGACTCTATCGGGGGAATCTATGGCTACACCTTC.

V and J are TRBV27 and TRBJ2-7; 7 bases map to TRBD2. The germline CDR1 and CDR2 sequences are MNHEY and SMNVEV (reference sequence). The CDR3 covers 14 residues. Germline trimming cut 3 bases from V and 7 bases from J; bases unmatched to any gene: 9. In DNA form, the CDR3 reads TGTGCCAGCAGTTTCAGGACGGCGGGGGAGGAGCAGTACTTC. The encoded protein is CASSFRTAGEEQYF.

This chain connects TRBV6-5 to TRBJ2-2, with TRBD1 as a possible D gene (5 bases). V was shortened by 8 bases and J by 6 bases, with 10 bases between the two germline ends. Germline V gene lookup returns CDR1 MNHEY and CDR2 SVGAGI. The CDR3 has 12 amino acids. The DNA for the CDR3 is TGTGCCAGCGGGGCAGTCCCCGGGGAGCTGTTTTTT. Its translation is CASGAVPGELFF.

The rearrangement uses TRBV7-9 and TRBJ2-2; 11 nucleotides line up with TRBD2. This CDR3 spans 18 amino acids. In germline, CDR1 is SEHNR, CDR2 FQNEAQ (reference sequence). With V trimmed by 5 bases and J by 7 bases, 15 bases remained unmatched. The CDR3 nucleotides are TGTGCCAGCAGCACTCGGCGGCTAGCGGGGGGACCGGGCGGGGAGCTGTTTTTT. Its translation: CASSTRRLAGGPGGELFF.

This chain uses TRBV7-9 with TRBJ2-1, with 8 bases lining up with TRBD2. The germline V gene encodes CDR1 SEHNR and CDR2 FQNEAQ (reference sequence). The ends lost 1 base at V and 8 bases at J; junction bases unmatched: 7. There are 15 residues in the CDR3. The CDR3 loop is CASSLVNSGNHEQFF. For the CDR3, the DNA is TGTGCCAGCAGCTTAGTTAATAGCGGGAACCATGAGCAGTTCTTC.